The 27 T cell receptor beta chains listed next were all sequenced from one sample in a study of tumor-infiltrating lymphocytes in primary liver carcinoma. Total RNA (around 0.45 ug) served as template for TCR beta cDNA synthesis primed by a constant-region primer. Three nested multiplex PCR rounds of slightly modified ARM-PCR generated TCR beta libraries. The two initial PCR rounds, 9 to 11 cycles each, used TRBV1-TRBV30 forward and C-beta reverse primers. In TCRdb, the multiplex PCR reads were re-called with MiXCR into one record per CDR3 protein. This table has 200,000 or so distinct CDR3 sequences, 65% appearing once. They got blood RNA out of unsorted whole blood and also pulled out germline DNA. The sample consisted of peripheral blood. These receptors were collected from an older woman with primary liver carcinoma and hepatitis B virus infection.

This clonotype was detected only once. The rearrangement joins TRBV11-2 to TRBJ2-7, with D perhaps matching TRBD1 (6 bases). CDR3 length equals 15 residues. From germline, CDR1 is SGHAT and CDR2 FQNNGV. CDR3 bases: TGTGCGGGCAGCTTACGGACAGAGAGCTCCTACGAGCAGTACTTC. Protein: CAGSLRTESSYEQYF. The full variable domain, its missing parts supplied by reference TRBV11-2 and TRBJ2-7, is EAGVAQSPRYKIIEKRQSVAFWCNPISGHATLYWYQQILGQGPKLLIQFQNNGVVDDSQLPKDRFSAERLKGVDSTLKIQPAKLEDSAVYLCAGSLRTESSYEQYFGPGTRLTVT.

This sequence joins TRBV13 and TRBJ2-1; 9 nucleotides line up with TRBD2. This CDR3 spans 16 amino acids. After removal of 7 bases from V and 7 bases from J, the junction contained 14 bases not matched to a gene. Germline CDR1 and CDR2: PRHDT and FYEKMQ (reference sequence). This chain's CDR3 is CASNSPLAGDMNEQFF. Written as DNA, the CDR3 is TGTGCCAGCAACTCCCCCTTAGCGGGAGATATGAATGAGCAGTTCTTC. The full variable domain, rest sourced from reference TRBV13 and TRBJ2-1, is AAGVIQSPRHLIKEKRETATLKCYPIPRHDTVYWYQQGPGQDPQFLISFYEKMQSDKGSIPDRFSAQQFSDYHSELNMSSLELGDSALYFCASNSPLAGDMNEQFFGPGTRLTVL.

Worth noting for this clonotype: An end of the junction does not agree with germline; a read error may underlie this. V gene TRBV11-2 combines with J gene TRBJ2-7; 7 bases are a match to TRBD1. In germline, CDR1 is SGHAT, CDR2 FQNNGV. This CDR3 region has 12 residues. The CDR3 loop reads CTSSQLGQALYF. The DNA for the CDR3 is TGTACCAGCAGCCAACTCGGACAGGCGCTGTACTTC.

The table lists this clonotype with many counts. The rearrangement joins TRBV6-5 to TRBJ1-5; possible D gene TRBD1, 5 bases. The CDR3 contains 14 residues. Between the trimmed V and J ends, which lost 5 bases and 3 bases, there was a span of 11 bases. From germline, CDR1 is MNHEY and CDR2 SVGAGI. The CDR3 loop is CASSNRQNNQPQHF. The CDR3 DNA is TGTGCCAGCAGTAACCGACAGAACAATCAGCCCCAGCATTTT.

This clonotype has at least ten counts. The genes are TRBV29-1 and TRBJ2-3, with a possible D match to TRBD1 (5 bases). This CDR3 comprises 13 residues. The germline V gene encodes CDR1 SQVTM and CDR2 ANQGSEA. Trimming removed 0 bases from V and 3 bases from J, with 7 bases in between. The CDR3 sequence is CSVEDRATDTQYF. Written as DNA, the CDR3 is TGCAGCGTTGAAGACAGGGCGACAGATACGCAGTATTTT.

V usage is TRBV28 and J usage is TRBJ2-3; no firm D call. The V gene's germline CDR1 is MDHEN and CDR2 SYDVKM. Trimming stripped 6 bases from V and 0 bases from J, with 4 bases between. This CDR3 is 12 amino acids long. The CDR3, as DNA: TGTGCCAGCAGGAGAAGCACAGATACGCAGTATTTT. It codes for CASRRSTDTQYF.

The chain is built from TRBV11-3 and TRBJ1-6; no clear D. V was shortened by 6 bases and J by 6 bases, with 12 bases between the two germline ends. This CDR3 is built from 14 residues. Germline V CDR1 and CDR2: SGHNT, YENEEA. The CDR3 DNA is TGTGCCAGCAGGTTGAAGAGTGGTAATTCACCCCTCCACTTT. This sequence encodes CASRLKSGNSPLHF. The whole variable domain, remainder taken from reference TRBV11-3 and TRBJ1-6, is EAGVVQSPRYKIIEKKQPVAFWCNPISGHNTLYWYLQNLGQGPELLIRYENEEAVDDSQLPKDRFSAERLKGVDSTLKIQPAELGDSAVYLCASRLKSGNSPLHFGNGTRLTVT.

The sample holds a few counts of this clonotype. A read error may account for a junction end that differs from germline. The chain couples TRBV6-2 or TRBV6-3 to TRBJ2-3; possibly TRBD1 for D (6 bases). Germline loops: CDR1 MNHEY, CDR2 SVGEGT. The CDR3 totals 15 residues. The CDR3 region has the DNA TGTGTCAGCAGCCTACAGGGAACTAGCACAGATACGCAGTATTTT. The encoded protein is CVSSLQGTSTDTQYF.

With respect to this clonotype: At one of its ends the junction is not consistent with the germline gene, which may arise from a read error. The chain combines TRBV4-2 with TRBJ1-3; no clear D gene. Germline assignment: CDR1 LGHNA and CDR2 YNFKEQ. The CDR3 loop spans 15 amino acids. In DNA, the CDR3 is TGTGCCAGCAGCCAAGATGGGAGCTCTGGAAAGACCATATATTTT. Translation: CASSQDGSSGKTIYF.

The chain carries TRBV29-1 and TRBJ1-1, with D hard to call. CDR1 and CDR2 from the germline V gene are SQVTM and ANQGSEA. Between the trimmed V and J ends, which lost 7 bases and 0 bases, there was a span of 15 bases. The CDR3 is made up of 14 amino acids. The CDR3, as DNA: TGCAGCGCACATACGGACGGAGTGAACACTGAAGCTTTCTTT. It yields the protein CSAHTDGVNTEAFF. The full variable domain, with the rest looked up from reference TRBV29-1 and TRBJ1-1, is SAVISQKPSRDICQRGTSLTIQCQVDSQVTMMFWYRQQPGQSLTLIATANQGSEATYESGFVIDKFPISRPNLTFSTLTVSNMSPEDSSIYLCSAHTDGVNTEAFFGQGTRLTVV.

Details on this clonotype: The junction and the germline gene differ at one end; a read error may be behind it. The V gene is TRBV29-1, the J gene TRBJ1-2; TRBD1 matches 9 bases. The CDR3 extends over 12 amino acids. Germline loops: CDR1 SQVTM, CDR2 ANQGSEA. CDR3 nucleotides: TGCATGGTTGAGGACAGGGGCTATGGTTACACCTTC. Residues: CMVEDRGYGYTF.

This sequence joins TRBV7-7 and TRBJ2-2, with D possibly being TRBD1 or TRBD2 (6 bases each). The CDR3 is made up of 15 amino acids. The germline gives CDR1 SSHAT, CDR2 FNYEAQ (reference sequence). CDR3 sequence reads: CASSRGGSNTGELFF. The CDR3 coding sequence is TGTGCTAGCTCCCGAGGGGGGTCGAACACCGGGGAGCTGTTTTTT.

The V and J genes are TRBV2 and TRBJ2-1; D is undetermined. V dropped 1 base and J dropped 0 bases, with 7 bases sitting between them. Germline V CDR1 and CDR2: SNHLY, FYNNEI. This CDR3 spans 15 amino acids. The CDR3 coding sequence is TGTGCCAGCAGTGAAGTAAATCCCTCCTACAATGAGCAGTTCTTC. Its protein product is CASSEVNPSYNEQFF.

A word on this clonotype: The conserved closing phenylalanine or tryptophan is absent in this CDR3, likely reflecting a read error. The V gene is TRBV7-8, the J gene TRBJ2-7; D is perhaps TRBD1 (6 bases). The V gene lost 6 bases and the J gene lost 4 bases, with 19 bases spanning the gap. This CDR3 contains 15 residues. Germline V CDR1 and CDR2: SGHVS, FQNEAQ. DNA of the CDR3: TGTGCCAGCAGTTACTTTCAGGGGCCCAGTTACGAGCAGTACCTC. Translating it yields CASSYFQGPSYEQYL.

This chain joins TRBV28 and TRBJ1-1; unclear D gene. The V end lost 2 bases, the J end lost 7 bases, and 11 bases lay between the germline ends. The CDR3 consists of 13 residues. Germline lookup yields CDR1 MDHEN and CDR2 SYDVKM. The CDR3 sequence: CASSLRARHEAFF. The CDR3 nucleotides read TGTGCCAGCAGTTTAAGGGCGCGCCATGAAGCTTTCTTT.

V usage is TRBV11-2 and J usage is TRBJ2-2, with 9 bases lining up with TRBD2. The CDR3 loop spans 15 amino acids. Trimming cost V 4 bases and J 5 bases; bases outside gene matches: 5. Germline CDR1 and CDR2: SGHAT and FQNNGV. CDR3 DNA: TGTGCCAGCAGCTCTACTAGCGGGTCTACCGGGGAGCTGTTTTTT. Translated: CASSSTSGSTGELFF.

This clonotype has only a few counts. The chain links TRBV10-2 to TRBJ2-1; 14 bases are a match to TRBD2. In germline, CDR1 is WSHSY, CDR2 SAAADI. V trimming: 6 bases; J trimming: 2 bases; junction bases outside the gene matches: 24. This CDR3 comprises 23 residues. CDR3: CASRGGRGTTGTSGSGAYNEQFF. The CDR3 coding sequence is TGCGCCAGCAGGGGCGGTCGAGGGACCACTGGGACTAGCGGGAGTGGGGCCTACAATGAGCAGTTCTTC.

This chain joins TRBV5-1 and TRBJ2-7; maybe TRBD2 (6 bases). Per germline, CDR1 SGHRS and CDR2 YFSETQ. The V end was cut by 4 bases, the J end by 7 bases, with 21 bases between. This CDR3 spans 15 amino acids. This CDR3 is CASSIAGSGVREQYF. The CDR3 coding sequence is TGCGCCAGCAGCATTGCCGGGAGTGGGGTCCGAGAGCAGTACTTC.

This clonotype was detected ten times or more. The gene calls are TRBV5-6 and TRBJ2-4; D possibly corresponds to TRBD1 (6 bases). This CDR3 is built from 17 residues. V gave up 4 bases and J gave up 0 bases, with 17 bases separating them. Per the germline V gene, CDR1 is SGHDT and CDR2 is YYEEEE. The CDR3 region is CASSRLQGFKAKNIQYF. The CDR3 nucleotides are TGTGCCAGCAGCCGACTACAGGGATTTAAAGCCAAAAACATTCAGTACTTC.

The chain couples TRBV11-2 to TRBJ2-5; TRBD2 agrees at 11 bases. CDR3 length equals 14 residues. V trimming: 6 bases; J trimming: 7 bases; junction bases outside the gene matches: 7. Germline assignment: CDR1 SGHAT and CDR2 FQNNGV. This chain's CDR3 is CASSPLAGVGTQYF. The CDR3 region has the DNA TGTGCCAGCAGTCCACTAGCGGGAGTAGGGACCCAGTACTTC.

Details on this clonotype: One end of the junction varies from germline; a read error may be responsible. The V and J genes are TRBV11-2 and TRBJ1-5; D is unresolved. This CDR3 is built from 13 residues. Germline CDR1 is SGHAT and CDR2 is FQNNGV. The CDR3 reads CASNLDRNQPKHF. CDR3 DNA: TGTGCCAGCAACTTAGATCGAAATCAGCCCAAGCATTTT.

V usage is TRBV28 and J usage is TRBJ1-1, with 8 bases that match TRBD1. Germline V gene sequence: CDR1 MDHEN, CDR2 SYDVKM. The CDR3 has 13 amino acids. Trimming took 8 bases from V and 0 from J; bases not matched to a gene: 2. CDR3 protein: CASGDRMNTEAFF. For the CDR3, the DNA is TGTGCCAGCGGGGACAGGATGAACACTGAAGCTTTCTTT.

The chain carries TRBV6-1 and TRBJ1-6; D remains ambiguous. The V gene's germline CDR1 is MNHNS and CDR2 SASEGT. There are 16 residues in the CDR3. The V end lost 7 bases, the J end lost 4 bases, and 17 bases lay between the germline ends. CDR3: CASTRRPGGYNSPLHF. In nucleotides, the CDR3 is TGTGCCAGCACTCGCCGGCCGGGCGGGTATAATTCACCCCTCCACTTT.

Concerning this clonotype: This sequence may be a read error, since a much larger clone differs from it by one base. This chain uses TRBV6-6 with TRBJ2-5; D remains unclear. Germline CDR1 MNHNY, CDR2 SVGAGI (reference sequence). This CDR3 region has 11 residues. Deletions cut 4 bases from V and 5 bases from J, with 5 bases between. CDR3 DNA sequence: TGTGCCAGCAGTTGCACGGAGACCCAGTACTTC. As protein: CASSCTETQYF.

Ten or more counts support this clonotype. V and J are TRBV12-3 or TRBV12-4 and TRBJ2-3; 7 nucleotides line up with TRBD2. This CDR3 comprises 17 residues. J lost 2 bases, V lost 4 bases, and 12 bases had no gene match. In DNA form, the CDR3 reads TGTGCCAGCAGTTCCTACCCCCCGGGACTACCCACAGATACGCAGTATTTT. Amino acids: CASSSYPPGLPTDTQYF.

In its sample, this clonotype was seen many times. The V call is TRBV4-2, the J call TRBJ2-7; perhaps TRBD2 as D (5 bases). Trimming took 2 bases from V and 7 from J, leaving 6 bases between them. Germline V gene lookup returns CDR1 LGHNA and CDR2 YNFKEQ. There are 11 residues in the CDR3. CDR3 bases: TGTGCCAGCAGCCAACGAGGGGAGCAGTACTTC. Its translation is CASSQRGEQYF.

Of note for this clonotype: One base away lies a much larger clone, so this may be a sequencing read error. This chain uses TRBV4-1 with TRBJ2-1, with D possibly being TRBD1 or TRBD2 (5 bases each). Germline-derived CDR1 and CDR2 are MGHRA and YSYEKL. The CDR3 length is 14 residues. The CDR3 sequence: CASNQWGSGNEQFF. The CDR3 DNA sequence: TGCGCCAGCAACCAATGGGGGAGTGGTAATGAGCAGTTCTTC.